Below are 7 T cell receptor beta chains sequenced from a single sample in a study of blood T cell repertoires in COVID-19. The protocol was immunoSEQ multiplex PCR, while the TCRdb copy is restricted to in-frame clones and leaves out a portion. The sample lists about 250,000 clones; around 85% were seen once. The sequencing sample was made of peripheral blood. These TCRs come from a woman aged 55-69 years with active or convalescent COVID-19.

CDR3 sequence (DNA): TGTGCCAGTAGTACGCACCCAAAGGGGCCTAAGAAAGAAAAACTGTTTTTT. Its protein product is CASSTHPKGPKKEKLFF. The J gene is TRBJ1-4, the V gene TRBV19, with D perhaps TRBD1 (5 bases). Trimming took off 4 bases at V and 8 bases at J, with 23 bases between the two ends. Germline V gives CDR1 LNHDA, CDR2 SQIVND (reference sequence). The CDR3 is 17 residues long.

The chain carries TRBV5-1 and TRBJ1-1; no clear D. The ends were cut back, 0 bases at V and 4 bases at J, with 13 bases in the middle. The CDR3 length is 15 residues. Germline V lookup: CDR1 SGHRS, CDR2 YFSETQ. CDR3 DNA: TGCGCCAGCAGCTTGGGACTGACGGAAACCACTGAAGCTTTCTTT. It translates to CASSLGLTETTEAFF.

The chain recombines TRBV11-3 with TRBJ2-2; unclear D gene. Trimming pared 3 bases from V and 4 bases from J, leaving 9 bases between. From germline, CDR1 is SGHNT and CDR2 YENEEA. CDR3 size: 14 residues. The CDR3 DNA reads as TGTGCCAGCAGCTTTGTTGCAGGCACCGGGGAGCTGTTTTTT. This sequence encodes CASSFVAGTGELFF.

The chain uses TRBV6-6 and TRBJ2-2; no clear D. Deletions cut 4 bases from V and 2 bases from J, with 5 bases between. CDR3 length equals 13 residues. Germline CDR1 is MNHNY and CDR2 is SVGAGI (reference sequence). Written as DNA, the CDR3 is TGTGCCAGCAGTTTTTCAAACACCGGGGAGCTGTTTTTT. Translation gives CASSFSNTGELFF.

J is TRBJ2-3 and V is TRBV13, with D perhaps TRBD2 (6 bases). The V end lost 6 bases, the J end lost 0 bases, and 16 bases lay between the germline ends. The germline V gene encodes CDR1 PRHDT and CDR2 FYEKMQ (reference sequence). This CDR3 spans 16 amino acids. CDR3 DNA sequence: TGTGCCAGCAGTCGACGAGGTAGCGGTAGCACAGATACGCAGTATTTT. Encoded protein: CASSRRGSGSTDTQYF.

The gene calls are TRBV24-1 and TRBJ1-4; 10 nucleotides align to TRBD1. CDR1 KGHDR and CDR2 SFDVKD come from the germline V gene. The CDR3 spans 14 residues. The ends lost 4 bases at V and 8 bases at J; junction bases unmatched: 3. This chain's CDR3 is CATSEGTGVEKLFF. The CDR3 region has the DNA TGTGCCACCAGTGAAGGGACAGGGGTGGAAAAACTGTTTTTT.

This chain connects TRBV18 to TRBJ2-7, with D possibly being TRBD2 (7 bases). The CDR3 spans 18 residues. V lost 2 bases to trimming and J lost 3 bases, with 23 bases between them. CDR1 KGHSH and CDR2 LQKENI come from the germline V gene. CDR3 nucleotide sequence: TGTGCCAGCTCACCATGGGGGGGCCCCGGGACACCCTACTACGAGCAGTACGTC. Residues: CASSPWGGPGTPYYEQYV.